The 7 T cell receptor beta chains presented below share a single source sample, sequenced in a study of blood T cell repertoires in COVID-19. Profiling relied on immunoSEQ multiplex PCR, and the TCRdb table lists in-frame clones only, not all of them. The data contain about 90,000 clones, around 93% of them seen just once; the ten biggest clones take up about 2.5%. Sequencing was performed on peripheral blood. These receptors all come from a human donor with active COVID-19. The donor label of this sample is uncertain.

The V and J genes are TRBV10-3 and TRBJ2-3, with TRBD2 as a possible D gene (7 bases). Germline loops: CDR1 ENHRY, CDR2 SYGVKD. This CDR3 has 14 residues. V lost 3 bases and J lost 3, with 10 bases in between. The CDR3 spells CAISEGGATDTQYF. The CDR3 DNA follows: TGTGCCATCAGTGAAGGGGGGGCTACAGATACGCAGTATTTT.

The J gene is TRBJ2-7, the V gene TRBV4-2; D may be TRBD1 (6 bases). The germline V gene encodes CDR1 LGHNA and CDR2 YNFKEQ. Trimming cost V 0 bases and J 3 bases, with 15 bases left between them. CDR3 size: 16 residues. The DNA of the CDR3 is TGTGCCAGCAGCCAAGATCTTATGGGGGCGGTCTACGAGCAGTACTTC. It codes for CASSQDLMGAVYEQYF.

V is TRBV4-2 and J is TRBJ2-5; 13 bases align to TRBD2. This CDR3 has 18 residues. Germline trimming cut 4 bases from V and 1 base from J; bases unmatched to any gene: 9. Germline V gene sequence: CDR1 LGHNA, CDR2 YNFKEQ. The CDR3 reads CASSPRLAGGPTQETQYF. Here the CDR3 DNA reads TGTGCCAGCAGCCCCCGACTAGCGGGGGGACCTACCCAAGAGACCCAGTACTTC.

The rearrangement links TRBV6-5 to TRBJ2-5; 11 bases map to TRBD2. Losses at the gene ends were 2 bases for V and 4 bases for J; bases not matched to a gene: 6. CDR3 length: 16 amino acids. The germline V gene has CDR1 MNHEY and CDR2 SVGAGI. CDR3 in DNA: TGTGCCAGCAGTTACCTCAGACTAGCGGGGACAGAGACCCAGTACTTC. It yields the protein CASSYLRLAGTETQYF.

The chain carries TRBV28 and TRBJ2-3, with 9 bases matching TRBD2. J gave up 6 bases and V 6 bases, and 19 bases lay outside the gene matches. Per the germline V gene, CDR1 is MDHEN and CDR2 is SYDVKM. The CDR3 extends over 18 amino acids. CDR3 residues: CASSRSPGGGEMSDTQYF. DNA of the CDR3: TGTGCCAGCAGCCGCTCCCCCGGCGGGGGGGAAATGTCTGATACGCAGTATTTT.

This chain uses TRBV7-2 with TRBJ1-1; 7 bases fit TRBD1. CDR3 length: 16 amino acids. From germline, CDR1 is SGHTA and CDR2 FQGNSA. V shed 5 bases, J shed 1 base, and the junction held 10 bases outside the gene matches. The CDR3 bases are TGTGCCAGCAGCCCAGACAGGGAAGTGACGAACACTGAAGCTTTCTTT. As protein: CASSPDREVTNTEAFF.

V gene TRBV18 combines with J gene TRBJ1-4; no clear D. Deletions cut 3 bases from V and 0 bases from J, with 5 bases between. Germline values: CDR1 KGHSH, CDR2 LQKENI. This CDR3 is 14 amino acids long. CDR3: CASSPSATNEKLFF. In nucleotides, the CDR3 is TGTGCCAGCTCACCGTCTGCAACTAATGAAAAACTGTTTTTT.